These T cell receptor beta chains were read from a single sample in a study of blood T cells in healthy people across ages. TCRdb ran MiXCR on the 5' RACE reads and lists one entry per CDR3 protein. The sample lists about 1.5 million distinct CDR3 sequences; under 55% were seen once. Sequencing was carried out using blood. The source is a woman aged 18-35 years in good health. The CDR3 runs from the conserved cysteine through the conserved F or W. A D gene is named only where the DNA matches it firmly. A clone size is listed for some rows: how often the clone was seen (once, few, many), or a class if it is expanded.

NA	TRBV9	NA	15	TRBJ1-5	CASSMDALGVQPQHF	TGTGCCAGCAGCATGGACGCCCTGGGGGTTCAGCCCCAGCATTTT
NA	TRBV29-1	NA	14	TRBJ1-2	CSPVKVVAGYGYTF	TGCAGCCCCGTGAAAGTGGTGGCTGGGTATGGCTACACCTTC
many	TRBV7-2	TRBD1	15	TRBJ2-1	CASSLIKTGGRRQFF	TGTGCCAGCAGCCTTATTAAAACAGGGGGCCGTAGGCAGTTCTTC
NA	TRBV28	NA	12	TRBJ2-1	CASSPLGVEQFF	TGTGCCAGCAGTCCCCTTGGGGTTGAGCAGTTCTTC
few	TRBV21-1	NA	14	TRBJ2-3	CASSNHPGTDTQYF	TGTGCCAGCAGCAATCACCCAGGGACAGATACGCAGTATTTT
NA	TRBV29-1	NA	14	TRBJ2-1	CSVEGRVKPNEQFF	TGCAGCGTTGAGGGCAGGGTGAAGCCCAATGAGCAGTTCTTC
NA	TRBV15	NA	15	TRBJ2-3	CATSSRRPSTDTQYF	TGTGCCACCAGCAGTCGCAGACCTAGCACAGATACGCAGTATTTT
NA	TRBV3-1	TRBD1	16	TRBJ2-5	CASSHRDRGMQETQYF	TGTGCCAGCAGCCACCGGGACAGGGGGATGCAAGAGACCCAGTACTTC
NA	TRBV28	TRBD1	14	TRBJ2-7	CASSLTGGPREQYF	TGTGCCAGCAGTTTGACAGGGGGTCCCCGGGAGCAGTACTTC
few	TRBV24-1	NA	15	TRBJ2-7	CATSDTMDRGNEQYF	TGTGCCACCAGTGATACAATGGACCGTGGCAATGAGCAGTACTTC
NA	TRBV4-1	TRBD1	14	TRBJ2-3	CASSQGDRGNTQYF	TGCGCCAGCAGCCAAGGGGACAGGGGAAATACGCAGTATTTT
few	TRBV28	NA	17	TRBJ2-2	CASSKLTPMSIGGELFF	TGTGCCAGCAGCAAACTTACCCCGATGTCGATTGGCGGGGAGCTGTTTTTT
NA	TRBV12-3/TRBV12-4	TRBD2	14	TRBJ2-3	CASSFTGGIDTQYF	TGTGCCAGCAGTTTTACCGGGGGGATAGATACGCAGTATTTT
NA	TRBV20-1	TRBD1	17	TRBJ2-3	CSARPVQGMGYTDTQYF	TGCAGTGCTAGACCCGTACAGGGGATGGGTTACACAGATACGCAGTATTTT
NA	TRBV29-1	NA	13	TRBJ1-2	CSVEGGSAYGYTF	TGCAGCGTTGAAGGGGGGTCAGCCTATGGCTACACCTTC
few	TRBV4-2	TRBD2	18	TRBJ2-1	CASSQAVRLAGSYNEQFF	TGTGCCAGCAGCCAAGCGGTTCGACTAGCGGGGTCTTACAATGAGCAGTTCTTC
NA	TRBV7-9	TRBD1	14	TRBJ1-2	CASSTLRTGDGYTF	TGTGCCAGCAGCACTCTCCGGACAGGGGATGGCTACACCTTC